This TCR beta chain emerged from a study of T cells expressing NK-cell markers. About the study: Most of the eight sequenced donors tested HCMV-seropositive; one tested seronegative.

What made the TCR beta cDNA was 5'RACE template switching with UMIs. Using the 5' RACE reads, TCRdb records one entry per CDR3 protein without DNA. The sample holds 250,000 to 300,000 distinct CDR3 sequences. Germline V CDR1 and CDR2: LGHNA, YNFKEQ. The CDR3 covers 15 residues. On this clonotype itself: Its antigen is unidentified.

Study-level points and caveats: These same clonotypes (in four donors) also led the CD3+CD56-NKG2C+ fraction.

Sequences were obtained from blood T cells: a sorted CD56 or NKG2C T cell subset, CD4+ or CD8+ T cells, or bulk PBMC T cells (not recorded which). The chain uses TRBV4-2 and TRBJ1-3. The sequence came from a man aged 18 to 29 in good health. CDR3 in amino acids: CASSQERVKGNTIYF.